This is a list of T cell receptor beta chains from one sample in a study of neurological immune-mediated disorders. TCRdb reprocessed the 5' RACE reads with MiXCR, giving one entry per CDR3 protein. The data contain under 70,000 distinct CDR3 sequences, around 5.2% of them singletons. The specimen sequenced was PBMCs. These receptors were collected from a young woman with multiple sclerosis. The CDR3 runs from the conserved cysteine through the conserved F or W. The D gene is left open where the match is weak. Only part of the rows carry a size: once, few, many, or a class if the clone is expanded.

V gene	J gene	clone size	D gene	CDR3 DNA	CDR3 protein
TRBV15	TRBJ2-3	few	NA	TGTGCCACCAGCAGAGATCCAAACACAGATACGCAGTATTTT	CATSRDPNTDTQYF
TRBV20-1	TRBJ2-7	many	NA	TGCAGTGCTAGAGATGCCAGGGGGGAGGTCTACGAGCAGTACTTC	CSARDARGEVYEQYF
TRBV6-5	TRBJ2-1	few	TRBD2	TGTGCCAGCATACTAGCGGCAAACAATGAGCAGTTCTTC	CASILAANNEQFF
TRBV19	TRBJ1-5	many	NA	TGTGCCAGCCACCATTTTTTGGGAAATCAGCCCCAGCATTTT	CASHHFLGNQPQHF
TRBV7-9	TRBJ2-3	few	NA	TGTGCCAGCACCACCTCGGGGAAGAGCACAGATACGCAGTATTTT	CASTTSGKSTDTQYF
TRBV4-1	TRBJ2-2	few	TRBD2	TGCGCCAGCAGCCGGGCTAGCGGGGGGGAAACCGGGGAGCTGTTTTTT	CASSRASGGETGELFF
TRBV15	TRBJ2-3	many	NA	TGTGCCACCAGCAGCCGAAGCGGGCTCACAGATACGCAGTATTTT	CATSSRSGLTDTQYF
TRBV2	TRBJ2-3	few	NA	TGTGCCAGCAGGGGGTTGGATACGCAGTATTTT	CASRGLDTQYF
TRBV20-1	TRBJ2-3	many	TRBD2	TGCAGTGCTTCCAAACCTAGCGGGCCCACAGATACGCAGTATTTT	CSASKPSGPTDTQYF
TRBV14	TRBJ2-7	many	NA	TGTGCCAGCAGCCGAGCCTACGAGCAGTACTTC	CASSRAYEQYF
TRBV5-1	TRBJ2-7	many	NA	TGCGCCAGCAGCTTGGGGTTGGACGAGCAGTACTTC	CASSLGLDEQYF
TRBV20-1	TRBJ2-1	NA	NA	TGCAGTGCCGATGGGTCCTCGGCTGGGCAGTTCTTC	CSADGSSAGQFF
TRBV10-3	TRBJ1-2	many	TRBD1	TGTGCCATCAGTGAGTCGACAGGGGCTGGCTATGGCTACACCTTC	CAISESTGAGYGYTF
TRBV20-1	TRBJ2-5	many	NA	TGCAGTGCTGGGACCTCCGGGCCCCGGGGGGAGACCCAGTACTTC	CSAGTSGPRGETQYF
TRBV20-1	TRBJ1-4	many	TRBD1	TGCAGTGCGAATCCAGGGGGCGGAAAACTGTTTTTT	CSANPGGGKLFF